The sequence of this T cell receptor (beta chain) was determined in a study of glioma-infiltrating T cells. The iRepertoire nested amplicon-rescue multiplex PCR amplified TCR alpha and beta CDR3s from RNA. One-step reverse transcription and amplification started from about 100-400 ng of tissue mRNA or PBMC total RNA. MiXCR was run by TCRdb on the multiplex PCR reads, yielding one entry per CDR3 protein. Of over 70,000 distinct CDR3 sequences detected, 23% appear once; the ten largest clones hold around 7%. The germline gives CDR1 MNHNY, CDR2 SVGAGI (reference sequence). The V end was cut by 2 bases, the J end by 0 bases, with 8 bases between. This CDR3 has 15 amino acids. The study's findings and limits: Only very few CDR3 sequences appeared in both tissue and blood. Tissue-blood divergence was below expectation in non-neoplastic patients, above in gliomas.

This clonotype was counted ten times or more. Its antigen remains unknown. The clonotype was recovered from a human donor with low-grade glioma or glioblastoma, undergoing nonglioma brain surgery, or in good health (not recorded which). V usage is TRBV6-6 and J usage is TRBJ1-5; TRBD1 might be the D (5 bases). The specimen was glioma tissue, nonneoplastic brain tissue, or PBMCs (not recorded which). CDR3 nucleotides: TGTGCCAGCAGTTACAACAGGTTTAGCAATCAGCCCCAGCATTTT. This codes for CASSYNRFSNQPQHF.